These 28 T cell receptor beta chains share one sample of origin, sequenced in a study of shared clonotypes between healthy human individuals. Repertoires were generated with immunoSEQ multiplex PCR, while TCRdb's copy carries only in-frame clones and drops some. Altogether approximately 2.5 million clones are present, around 90% being singletons, with the ten largest covering over 0.12%. The sequencing input was naive CD4+ T cells sorted from blood. Subset reported: CD45RA+ positively selected. Receptors were obtained from a man aged 18 to 29 in good health.

To note about this clone: Germline is not matched at one junction end, which may reflect a read error. This CDR3 is CASSGQGAPMKF. The CDR3, as DNA: TGTGCCAGTAGTGGGCAGGGGGCGCCGATGAAGTTC. J is TRBJ1-2 and V is TRBV19, with TRBD1 identical over 8 bases. CDR3 length: 12 residues. Looked up from germline, CDR1 is LNHDA and CDR2 is SQIVND (reference sequence).

V is TRBV18 and J is TRBJ1-1; TRBD1 is a possible D gene (6 bases). Germline CDR1 is KGHSH and CDR2 is LQKENI. Between the trimmed V and J ends, which lost 6 bases and 8 bases, there was a span of 13 bases. CDR3 length: 12 residues. CDR3 sequence reads: CASSPNRVEAFF. The CDR3 DNA sequence: TGTGCCAGCTCGCCTAACAGGGTAGAAGCTTTCTTT.

V gene TRBV4-3 combines with J gene TRBJ1-1, with a possible D match to TRBD1 (5 bases). Germline V gives CDR1 LGHNA, CDR2 YSLEER. The CDR3 extends over 16 amino acids. V was pared by 4 bases and J by 1 base, with 16 bases between. CDR3 amino acids: CASSLSAGTQNTEAFF. The CDR3 DNA reads as TGCGCCAGCAGCCTCTCCGCGGGGACCCAGAACACTGAAGCTTTCTTT.

This clone was observed a handful of times. The CDR3 DNA reads TGTGCCAGCAGCTCACTAGCGGGCGGAGAGACCCAGTACTTC. Translating gives CASSSLAGGETQYF. The V gene is TRBV7-6, the J gene TRBJ2-5; 9 nucleotides match TRBD2. Germline loops: CDR1 SGHVS, CDR2 FNYEAQ. CDR3 length: 14 amino acids. The junction had 4 bases not matched to a gene; V was cut back by 4 bases and J by 4 bases.

This chain connects TRBV5-1 to TRBJ2-5; D unclear. There are 12 residues in the CDR3. Between the trimmed V and J ends, which lost 8 bases and 3 bases, there was a span of 11 bases. CDR1 SGHRS and CDR2 YFSETQ come from the germline V gene. CDR3 sequence reads: CASSKWKETQYF. CDR3 DNA: TGCGCCAGTAGTAAGTGGAAAGAGACCCAGTACTTC.

The chain employs TRBV5-1 and TRBJ2-7; D might be TRBD2 (5 bases). Trimming stripped 4 bases from V and 5 bases from J, with 19 bases between. This CDR3 is 15 amino acids long. The germline V gene has CDR1 SGHRS and CDR2 YFSETQ. The CDR3 DNA sequence: TGCGCCAGCAGCAGCCGCACGGGGAATGAAGACGAGCAGTACTTC. It encodes CASSSRTGNEDEQYF. Complete variable domain (other parts from reference TRBV5-1 and TRBJ2-7): KAGVTQTPRYLIKTRGQQVTLSCSPISGHRSVSWYQQTPGQGLQFLFEYFSETQRNKGNFPGRFSGRQFSNSRSEMNVSTLELGDSALYLCASSSRTGNEDEQYFGPGTRLTVT.

The chain combines TRBV18 with TRBJ2-3; TRBD2 is a possible D gene (5 bases). Germline CDR1 and CDR2: KGHSH and LQKENI. This CDR3 contains 13 residues. The V end lost 3 bases, the J end lost 6 bases, and 10 bases lay between the germline ends. CDR3 coding DNA: TGTGCCAGCTCACCGCGCGGGTGGGATACGCAGTATTTT. Its protein is CASSPRGWDTQYF.

This clone was picked up a small number of times. The chain employs TRBV19 and TRBJ1-1; possibly TRBD1 for D (6 bases). V lost 4 bases and J 6 bases, leaving 12 bases between the germline ends. The germline gives CDR1 LNHDA, CDR2 SQIVND (reference sequence). The CDR3 is 13 amino acids. The DNA of the CDR3 is TGTGCCAGTAGTAGCCAGGGGATGGCTGAAGCTTTCTTT. It is translated as CASSSQGMAEAFF.

The chain has TRBV9 and TRBJ2-5, with 7 bases that match TRBD1. Germline lookup yields CDR1 SGDLS and CDR2 YYNGEE. The CDR3 covers 16 residues. J was trimmed by 0 bases and V by 4 bases; bases with no gene match: 9. The CDR3 sequence is CASSPQGLPYQETQYF. CDR3 sequence (DNA): TGTGCCAGCAGCCCACAGGGGCTCCCTTACCAAGAGACCCAGTACTTC. Supplemented by reference TRBV9 and TRBJ2-5, the full variable domain reads DSGVTQTPKHLITATGQRVTLRCSPRSGDLSVYWYQQSLDQGLQFLIQYYNGEERAKGNILERFSAQQFPDLHSELNLSSLELGDSALYFCASSPQGLPYQETQYFGPGTRLLVL.

The V gene is TRBV4-1, the J gene TRBJ2-7; 12 bases are shared with TRBD2. The V and J ends lost 4 bases and 3 bases, in that order; junction bases with no gene match: 4. Germline V lookup: CDR1 MGHRA, CDR2 YSYEKL. CDR3 length: 15 amino acids. Here the CDR3 DNA reads TGCGCCAGCAGCCGACTAGCGGGGGCCGTCTACGAGCAGTACTTC. This codes for CASSRLAGAVYEQYF.

The V and J genes are TRBV7-9 and TRBJ1-6; D is unclear. The V and J ends lost 4 bases and 9 bases respectively, with 13 bases between them. The CDR3 is made up of 14 amino acids. Germline CDR1 reads SEHNR; CDR2 reads FQNEAQ (reference sequence). DNA of the CDR3: TGTGCCAGCAGCTCATTTACTAACCCTTCACCCCTCCACTTT. The encoded protein is CASSSFTNPSPLHF.

As regards this clone: Other DNA sequences in the same sample also yield this CDR3. The V gene is TRBV20-1, the J gene TRBJ2-7, with D uncertain. Trimming removed 0 bases at V and 2 bases at J, with 2 bases between. The CDR3 loop spans 11 amino acids. Germline V gene sequence: CDR1 DFQATT, CDR2 SNEGSKA (reference sequence). This CDR3 is CSAREPYEQYF. In DNA, the CDR3 is TGCAGTGCTAGAGAGCCCTACGAGCAGTACTTC.

The V gene is TRBV19, the J gene TRBJ2-5; a possible D gene is TRBD2 (6 bases). Germline V lookup: CDR1 LNHDA, CDR2 SQIVND (reference sequence). V gave up 5 bases and J gave up 0 bases, with 10 bases separating them. This CDR3 has 14 residues. As DNA, the CDR3 is TGTGCCAGTAGTGCGCGGGGAGACCAAGAGACCCAGTACTTC. Translated: CASSARGDQETQYF.

V and J are TRBV15 and TRBJ2-1; tentatively, D is TRBD2 (6 bases). V gave up 3 bases and J gave up 0 bases, with 12 bases separating them. The CDR3 extends over 16 amino acids. Per germline, CDR1 LNHNV and CDR2 YYDKDF (reference sequence). The CDR3 is CATSRPGDSSYNEQFF. The CDR3 DNA sequence: TGTGCCACCAGCAGGCCGGGGGATAGCTCCTACAATGAGCAGTTCTTC. Complete variable domain (other parts from reference TRBV15 and TRBJ2-1): DAMVIQNPRYQVTQFGKPVTLSCSQTLNHNVMYWYQQKSSQAPKLLFHYYDKDFNNEADTPDNFQSRRPNTSFCFLDIRSPGLGDTAMYLCATSRPGDSSYNEQFFGPGTRLTVL.

V is TRBV4-3 and J is TRBJ2-5; 12 positions match TRBD2. After removal of 0 bases from V and 5 bases from J, the junction contained 13 bases not matched to a gene. Germline V gene lookup returns CDR1 LGHNA and CDR2 YSLEER. CDR3 length equals 19 residues. CDR3 nucleotide sequence: TGCGCCAGCAGCCAAGATTGGGGTCTAGCGGGAGGGCCGCAGGAGACCCAGTACTTC. Protein sequence: CASSQDWGLAGGPQETQYF.

This chain joins TRBV29-1 and TRBJ2-5; 8 bases align to TRBD2. The J call is doubtful: the DNA matches TRBJ2-7 better. Per the germline V gene, CDR1 is SQVTM and CDR2 is ANQGSEA. The CDR3 sequence is 14 residues long. The CDR3 sequence: CSVVLAGYLDEQYF. The CDR3, as DNA: TGCAGCGTTGTTCTAGCGGGTTACCTCGACGAGCAGTACTTC.

V and J are TRBV5-1 and TRBJ2-5; TRBD2 matches at 8 bases. The germline CDR1 and CDR2 sequences are SGHRS and YFSETQ. Germline trimming cut 4 bases from V and 4 bases from J; bases unmatched to any gene: 15. The CDR3 has 17 amino acids. The CDR3 DNA sequence: TGCGCCAGCAGCCGAGGGGGTTCCAGCGGGAGTGGAGAGACCCAGTACTTC. Protein product: CASSRGGSSGSGETQYF. The full variable domain, its missing parts supplied by reference TRBV5-1 and TRBJ2-5, is KAGVTQTPRYLIKTRGQQVTLSCSPISGHRSVSWYQQTPGQGLQFLFEYFSETQRNKGNFPGRFSGRQFSNSRSEMNVSTLELGDSALYLCASSRGGSSGSGETQYFGPGTRLLVL.

DNA for the CDR3: TGTGCTAGTGGTCCCCGGTGGACAGATACGCAGTATTTT. Translation gives CASGPRWTDTQYF. The chain combines TRBV12-5 with TRBJ2-3; unclear D gene. Per germline, CDR1 LGHNT and CDR2 FRNRAP. The V end was cut by 5 bases, the J end by 3 bases, with 9 bases between. The CDR3 covers 13 residues. Full variable domain (rest looked up from reference TRBV12-5 and TRBJ2-3): DARVTQTPRHKVTEMGQEVTMRCQPILGHNTVFWYRQTMMQGLELLAYFRNRAPLDDSGMPKDRFSAEMPDATLATLKIQPSEPRDSAVYFCASGPRWTDTQYFGPGTRLTVL.

The rearrangement links TRBV28 to TRBJ1-1; D is uncertain. Germline CDR1 reads MDHEN; CDR2 reads SYDVKM. The CDR3 totals 13 residues. V was trimmed by 5 bases and J by 8 bases, leaving 15 bases between them. CDR3 in amino acids: CASSVGLPAEAFF. The CDR3 nucleotides are TGTGCCAGCAGTGTAGGTTTGCCGGCCGAAGCTTTCTTT.

The gene calls are TRBV28 and TRBJ1-1, with D hard to call. The germline V gene has CDR1 MDHEN and CDR2 SYDVKM. The CDR3 extends over 14 amino acids. V was cut by 7 bases and J by 10 bases, with 22 bases left in between. In DNA form, the CDR3 reads TGTGCCAGCATTAGTGCACCCCTCGCCTTTGGAGCTTTCTTT. Translating it yields CASISAPLAFGAFF. Combining the CDR3 with reference TRBV28 and TRBJ1-1 gives the whole variable domain DVKVTQSSRYLVKRTGEKVFLECVQDMDHENMFWYRQDPGLGLRLIYFSYDVKMKEKGDIPEGYSVSREKKERFSLILESASTNQTSMYLCASISAPLAFGAFFGQGTRLTVV.

The V gene is TRBV4-1, the J gene TRBJ1-3; possible D gene TRBD1, 6 bases. The germline V and J ends were trimmed by 1 base and 0 bases, with 10 bases remaining between them. Germline V gene lookup returns CDR1 MGHRA and CDR2 YSYEKL. This CDR3 is 16 amino acids long. As DNA, the CDR3 is TGCGCCAGCAGCCAAGTCCAGGGGCTCTCTGGAAACACCATATATTTT. Its translation is CASSQVQGLSGNTIYF.

The chain has TRBV15 and TRBJ1-2; no clear D. The length of the CDR3 is 13 residues. The germline V gene has CDR1 LNHNV and CDR2 YYDKDF (reference sequence). V was trimmed by 0 bases and J by 8 bases, leaving 10 bases between them. This CDR3 reads CATSRDRIRGYTF. CDR3 coding DNA: TGTGCCACCAGCAGAGATCGTATTCGGGGCTACACCTTC.

V is TRBV6-1 and J is TRBJ1-3; D is ambiguous. V was cut by 1 base and J by 0 bases, with 10 bases left in between. CDR3 size: 16 residues. The germline CDR1 and CDR2 sequences are MNHNS and SASEGT. CDR3 loop: CASSEVPVYSGNTIYF. DNA of the CDR3: TGTGCCAGCAGTGAAGTCCCCGTTTACTCTGGAAACACCATATATTTT.

This rearrangement joins TRBV29-1 to TRBJ1-1; 8 nucleotides align to TRBD1. Germline loops: CDR1 SQVTM, CDR2 ANQGSEA. The CDR3 has 14 amino acids. Trimming took 3 bases from V and 7 from J; bases not matched to a gene: 10. The CDR3 region is CSVDRTGRSGEAFF. The CDR3 DNA follows: TGCAGCGTTGACCGGACAGGGCGTTCGGGTGAAGCTTTCTTT.

This clone was recorded only once. V gene TRBV19 combines with J gene TRBJ2-5; D unresolved. The CDR3 extends over 16 amino acids. Germline V lookup: CDR1 LNHDA, CDR2 SQIVND (reference sequence). Trimming removed 5 bases from V and 1 base from J, with 17 bases in between. The chain's CDR3 is CASSPYLGGIQETQYF. In DNA form, the CDR3 reads TGTGCCAGTAGTCCCTACCTCGGTGGGATCCAAGAGACCCAGTACTTC.

This rearrangement joins TRBV2 to TRBJ1-6; no definite D call. The length of the CDR3 is 15 residues. Trimming shortened V by 8 bases and J by 0 bases, and 11 bases separated the two germline ends. Germline V gene lookup returns CDR1 SNHLY and CDR2 FYNNEI. CDR3 sequence (DNA): TGTGCCAGCGGCAAGGAGAGCTCCTATAATTCACCCCTCCACTTT. The encoded protein is CASGKESSYNSPLHF. Looking up the rest from reference TRBV2 and TRBJ1-6 gives the full variable domain: EPEVTQTPSHQVTQMGQEVILRCVPISNHLYFYWYRQILGQKVEFLVSFYNNEISEKSEIFDDQFSVERPDGSNFTLKIRSTKLEDSAMYFCASGKESSYNSPLHFGNGTRLTVT.

Remarks on this clone: This sample also contains other DNA sequences that code for the same CDR3. This sequence joins TRBV9 and TRBJ2-2, with D uncertain. This CDR3 contains 12 residues. CDR1 SGDLS and CDR2 YYNGEE come from the germline V gene. V lost 0 bases, J lost 7 bases, and 4 bases lay in between. CDR3 sequence: CASSVEVGELFF. CDR3 DNA: TGTGCCAGCAGCGTAGAGGTCGGGGAGCTGTTTTTT.

V usage is TRBV10-3 and J usage is TRBJ2-3, with D hard to call. The germline CDR1 and CDR2 sequences are ENHRY and SYGVKD. The CDR3 runs 13 residues. Trimming shortened V by 0 bases and J by 6 bases, and 7 bases separated the two germline ends. The CDR3 here is CAISESSVDTQYF. Written as DNA, the CDR3 is TGTGCCATCAGTGAGTCATCGGTGGATACGCAGTATTTT.